The 18 T cell receptor beta chains in this list originate from one sample, sequenced in a study of a mutant IDH1 vaccine in newly diagnosed glioma. Noted time point: week 35, safety follow-up. The vaccine gave 300 ug of a 20-mer mutant IDH1 peptide subcutaneously per dose. The assay was immunoSEQ multiplex PCR, and TCRdb's table has in-frame clones only and misses some. The sample records some 71,000 clones, approximately 86% being singletons. Their antigens are not known. The starting material was PBMCs, obtained from a glioma patient whose treatment included an IDH1 peptide vaccine. Every receptor here comes from a man aged 25 to 40 with glioma.

This clone was recorded a few times. The chain employs TRBV29-1 and TRBJ1-1; D remains ambiguous. CDR1 SQVTM and CDR2 ANQGSEA come from the germline V gene. The germline V and J ends were trimmed by 6 bases and 0 bases, with 14 bases remaining between them. The CDR3 loop spans 14 amino acids. The chain's CDR3 is CSVTSGRLNTEAFF. The CDR3 DNA reads as TGCAGCGTGACCTCCGGGCGGCTGAACACTGAAGCTTTCTTT. The full variable domain, its missing parts supplied by reference TRBV29-1 and TRBJ1-1, is SAVISQKPSRDICQRGTSLTIQCQVDSQVTMMFWYRQQPGQSLTLIATANQGSEATYESGFVIDKFPISRPNLTFSTLTVSNMSPEDSSIYLCSVTSGRLNTEAFFGQGTRLTVV.

The J gene is TRBJ2-1, the V gene TRBV28, with 7 bases identical to TRBD1. The CDR3 extends over 17 amino acids. The germline V gene has CDR1 MDHEN and CDR2 SYDVKM. The trim removed 3 bases at V and 7 bases at J, leaving 15 bases unmatched. This CDR3 reads CASSLPTGVDWLNEQFF. In nucleotides, the CDR3 is TGTGCCAGCAGTTTGCCCACAGGGGTGGATTGGTTGAATGAGCAGTTCTTC.

The chain links TRBV7-2 to TRBJ2-3; D may match TRBD1 or TRBD2 (5 bases each). This CDR3 spans 14 amino acids. Germline CDR1 is SGHTA and CDR2 is FQGNSA. V shed 4 bases and J shed 2 bases, with 10 bases lying between them. The CDR3: CASSWDGDTDTQYF. As DNA, the CDR3 is TGTGCCAGCAGCTGGGACGGGGACACAGATACGCAGTATTTT.

CDR3 DNA sequence: TGTGCCAGCAGTATCCGACAGGGAGGCAATCAGCCCCAGCATTTT. Protein sequence: CASSIRQGGNQPQHF. The rearrangement joins TRBV27 to TRBJ1-5; TRBD1 aligns across 7 bases. Germline values: CDR1 MNHEY, CDR2 SMNVEV (reference sequence). V trimming: 5 bases; J trimming: 2 bases; junction bases outside the gene matches: 6. This CDR3 spans 15 amino acids.

V gene TRBV7-9 combines with J gene TRBJ2-7; D call uncertain. The germline V gene encodes CDR1 SEHNR and CDR2 FQNEAQ (reference sequence). The CDR3 has 12 amino acids. Trimming removed 4 bases at V and 2 bases at J, with 6 bases between. The DNA of the CDR3 is TGTGCCAGCAGCTCTGGCCCCTACGAGCAGTACTTC. It translates to CASSSGPYEQYF.

The CDR3 DNA follows: TGTGCCTGGTCCGCTGGCGGGAGTGAGCAGTTCTTC. Its translation: CAWSAGGSEQFF. The rearrangement links TRBV30 to TRBJ2-1; 7 nucleotides match TRBD2. This CDR3 is 12 amino acids long. With V trimmed by 5 bases and J by 9 bases, 7 bases remained unmatched. CDR1 is GTSNPN, CDR2 SVGIG, per germline (reference sequence).

J is TRBJ2-5 and V is TRBV7-9; TRBD2 aligns across 14 bases. The CDR3 is 17 residues long. The germline CDR1 and CDR2 sequences are SEHNR and FQNEAQ (reference sequence). The trim removed 1 base at V and 5 bases at J, leaving 6 bases unmatched. This CDR3 reads CASSLGGLAGVSETQYF. The CDR3 nucleotides read TGTGCCAGCAGCTTAGGGGGACTAGCGGGAGTGAGCGAGACCCAGTACTTC.

In DNA form, the CDR3 reads TGTGCCAGCAGTAAAAACCAGGGGAGGGGCACTGAAGCTTTCTTT. Protein product: CASSKNQGRGTEAFF. V is TRBV6-6 and J is TRBJ1-1, with D perhaps TRBD1 (6 bases). V lost 5 bases and J lost 4, with 17 bases in between. From germline, CDR1 is MNHNY and CDR2 SVGAGI (reference sequence). The CDR3 is 15 amino acids.

A remark on this clone: Within the sample, other DNA sequences also encode this same CDR3. The gene calls are TRBV27 and TRBJ1-1; D is perhaps TRBD1 (6 bases). V lost 3 bases, J lost 6 bases, and 11 bases lay in between. The CDR3 is 13 residues long. Germline V gene data show CDR1 as MNHEY and CDR2 as SMNVEV (reference sequence). CDR3 protein: CASSFGAGAEAFF. The CDR3 bases are TGTGCCAGCAGTTTTGGTGCAGGGGCTGAAGCTTTCTTT.

The sample holds a few counts of this clone. The CDR3 protein is CASSLMEAGANVLTF. The CDR3 DNA reads as TGTGCCAGCAGTTTAATGGAAGCTGGGGCCAACGTCCTGACTTTC. V and J are TRBV27 and TRBJ2-6; D unclear. Trimming pared 2 bases from V and 2 bases from J, leaving 7 bases between. Germline CDR1 is MNHEY and CDR2 is SMNVEV (reference sequence). The CDR3 is made up of 15 amino acids.

The chain employs TRBV2 and TRBJ2-7; D remains ambiguous. V was shortened by 7 bases and J by 5 bases, with 15 bases between the two germline ends. The CDR3 runs 13 residues. Looked up from germline, CDR1 is SNHLY and CDR2 is FYNNEI. The CDR3 region is CASKSRRFDEQYF. In DNA form, the CDR3 reads TGTGCCAGCAAGTCCAGGCGGTTCGACGAGCAGTACTTC.

A single count supports this clone. The V and J genes are TRBV19 and TRBJ1-2; D unresolved. From germline, CDR1 is LNHDA and CDR2 SQIVND (reference sequence). Trimming stripped 6 bases from V and 6 bases from J, with 8 bases between. This CDR3 has 11 residues. CDR3 coding DNA: TGTGCCAGTAGAGATGAGAATGGCTACACCTTC. The encoded protein is CASRDENGYTF.

The chain carries TRBV7-2 and TRBJ2-3; D remains unclear. V was trimmed by 0 bases and J by 0 bases, leaving 7 bases between them. The CDR3 covers 15 residues. Germline CDR1 and CDR2: SGHTA and FQGNSA. CDR3 residues: CASSLAGLSTDTQYF. The DNA of the CDR3 is TGTGCCAGCAGCTTAGCCGGGCTTAGCACAGATACGCAGTATTTT.

The CDR3 nucleotides are TGTGCCAGTAGTATTCGGGGCAGAGATCAGCCCCAGCATTTT. It encodes CASSIRGRDQPQHF. The genes are TRBV19 and TRBJ1-5; TRBD1 is a possible D gene (5 bases). The CDR3 has 14 amino acids. Germline CDR1 and CDR2: LNHDA and SQIVND (reference sequence). V was pared by 3 bases and J by 5 bases, with 11 bases between. Together with reference TRBV19 and TRBJ1-5, the CDR3 gives the full variable domain: DGGITQSPKYLFRKEGQNVTLSCEQNLNHDAMYWYRQDPGQGLRLIYYSQIVNDFQKGDIAEGYSVSREKKESFPLTVTSAQKNPTAFYLCASSIRGRDQPQHFGDGTRLSIL.

The chain joins TRBV7-9 to TRBJ1-1; D perhaps matches TRBD1 (6 bases). Germline V gene lookup returns CDR1 SEHNR and CDR2 FQNEAQ (reference sequence). CDR3 length equals 14 residues. The V gene lost 4 bases and the J gene lost 1 base, with 10 bases spanning the gap. CDR3: CASSSGTRNTEAFF. The CDR3 DNA reads as TGTGCCAGCAGCTCCGGGACACGGAACACTGAAGCTTTCTTT.

The genes are TRBV13 and TRBJ1-2, with D tentatively TRBD1 (6 bases). CDR1 is PRHDT, CDR2 FYEKMQ, per germline (reference sequence). With 11 bases removed from V and 8 bases from J, the gap between germline ends came to 21 bases. The CDR3 extends over 13 amino acids. The CDR3: CAVPAGGAEGYTF. The CDR3 bases are TGTGCCGTCCCCGCGGGGGGGGCCGAGGGCTACACCTTC. The whole variable domain, filled in from reference TRBV13 and TRBJ1-2, reads AAGVIQSPRHLIKEKRETATLKCYPIPRHDTVYWYQQGPGQDPQFLISFYEKMQSDKGSIPDRFSAQQFSDYHSELNMSSLELGDSALYFCAVPAGGAEGYTFGSGTRLTVV.

The chain combines TRBV11-3 with TRBJ2-7; D ambiguous. Per germline, CDR1 SGHNT and CDR2 YENEEA. The CDR3 covers 13 residues. Trimming stripped 1 base from V and 3 bases from J, with 7 bases between. The CDR3 sequence is CASSLGRFYEQYF. In DNA, the CDR3 is TGTGCCAGCAGCTTAGGCAGATTCTACGAGCAGTACTTC. The full variable domain, with the rest looked up from reference TRBV11-3 and TRBJ2-7, is EAGVVQSPRYKIIEKKQPVAFWCNPISGHNTLYWYLQNLGQGPELLIRYENEEAVDDSQLPKDRFSAERLKGVDSTLKIQPAELGDSAVYLCASSLGRFYEQYFGPGTRLTVT.

The chain uses TRBV6-5 and TRBJ2-5; 11 positions match TRBD1. From germline, CDR1 is MNHEY and CDR2 SVGAGI. J was trimmed by 4 bases and V by 1 base; bases with no gene match: 5. The CDR3 runs to 16 residues. CDR3: CASSYFPGQGVETQYF. The CDR3 coding sequence is TGTGCCAGCAGTTACTTCCCGGGACAGGGGGTAGAGACCCAGTACTTC.